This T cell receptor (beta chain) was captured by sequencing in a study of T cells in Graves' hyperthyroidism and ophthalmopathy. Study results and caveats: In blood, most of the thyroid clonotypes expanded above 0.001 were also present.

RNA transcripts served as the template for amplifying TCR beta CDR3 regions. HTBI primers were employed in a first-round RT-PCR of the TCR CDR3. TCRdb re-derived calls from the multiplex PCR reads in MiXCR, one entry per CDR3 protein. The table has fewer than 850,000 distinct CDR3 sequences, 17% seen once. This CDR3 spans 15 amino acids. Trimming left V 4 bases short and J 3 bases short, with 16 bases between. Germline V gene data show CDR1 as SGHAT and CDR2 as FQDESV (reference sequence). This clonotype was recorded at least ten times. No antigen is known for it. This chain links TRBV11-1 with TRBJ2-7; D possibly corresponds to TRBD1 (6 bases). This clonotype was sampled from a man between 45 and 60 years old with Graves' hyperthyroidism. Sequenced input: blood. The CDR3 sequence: CASSSGAARNYEQYF. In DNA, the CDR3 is TGTGCCAGCAGCTCAGGGGCGGCGCGGAACTACGAGCAGTACTTC. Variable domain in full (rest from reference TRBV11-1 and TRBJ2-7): EAEVAQSPRYKITEKSQAVAFWCDPISGHATLYWYRQILGQGPELLVQFQDESVVDDSQLPKDRFSAERLKGVDSTLKIQPAELGDSAMYLCASSSGAARNYEQYFGPGTRLTVT.